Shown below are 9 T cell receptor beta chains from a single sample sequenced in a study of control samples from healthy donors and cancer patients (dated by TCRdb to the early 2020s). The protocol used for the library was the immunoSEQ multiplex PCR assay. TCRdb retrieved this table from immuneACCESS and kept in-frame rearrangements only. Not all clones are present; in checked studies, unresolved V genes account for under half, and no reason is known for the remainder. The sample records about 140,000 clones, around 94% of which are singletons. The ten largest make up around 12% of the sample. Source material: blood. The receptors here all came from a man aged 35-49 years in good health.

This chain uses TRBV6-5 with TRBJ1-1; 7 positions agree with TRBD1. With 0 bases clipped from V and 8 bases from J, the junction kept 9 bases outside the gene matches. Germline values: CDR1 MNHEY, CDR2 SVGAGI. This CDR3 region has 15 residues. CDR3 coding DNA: TGTGCCAGCAGTTACTCGACGACAGGGAGAAACGAAGCTTTCTTT. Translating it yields CASSYSTTGRNEAFF.

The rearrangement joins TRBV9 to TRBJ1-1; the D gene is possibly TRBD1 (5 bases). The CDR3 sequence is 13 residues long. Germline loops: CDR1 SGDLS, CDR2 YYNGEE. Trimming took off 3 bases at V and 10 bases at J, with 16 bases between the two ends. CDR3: CASSESPQGVAFF. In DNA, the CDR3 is TGTGCCAGCAGCGAAAGCCCCCAGGGAGTAGCTTTCTTT. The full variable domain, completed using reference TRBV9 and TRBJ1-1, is DSGVTQTPKHLITATGQRVTLRCSPRSGDLSVYWYQQSLDQGLQFLIQYYNGEERAKGNILERFSAQQFPDLHSELNLSSLELGDSALYFCASSESPQGVAFFGQGTRLTVV.

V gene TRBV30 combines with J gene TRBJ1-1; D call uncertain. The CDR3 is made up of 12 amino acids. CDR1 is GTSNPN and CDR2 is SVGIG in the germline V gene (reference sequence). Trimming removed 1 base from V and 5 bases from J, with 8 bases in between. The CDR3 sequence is CAWSERVTEAFF. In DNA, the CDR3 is TGTGCCTGGAGTGAAAGGGTTACTGAAGCTTTCTTT.

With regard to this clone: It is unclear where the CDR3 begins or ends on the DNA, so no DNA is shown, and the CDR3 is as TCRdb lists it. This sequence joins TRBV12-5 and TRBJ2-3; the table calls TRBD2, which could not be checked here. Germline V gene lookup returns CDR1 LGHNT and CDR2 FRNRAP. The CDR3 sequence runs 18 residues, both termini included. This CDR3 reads CASGLGTGTSADGDTQYF.

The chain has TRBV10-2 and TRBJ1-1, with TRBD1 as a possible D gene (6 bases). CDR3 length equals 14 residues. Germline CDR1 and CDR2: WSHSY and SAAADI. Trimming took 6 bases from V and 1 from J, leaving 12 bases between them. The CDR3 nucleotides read TGCGCCAGCAGCCCAGGACAGTCGAACACTGAAGCTTTCTTT. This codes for CASSPGQSNTEAFF.

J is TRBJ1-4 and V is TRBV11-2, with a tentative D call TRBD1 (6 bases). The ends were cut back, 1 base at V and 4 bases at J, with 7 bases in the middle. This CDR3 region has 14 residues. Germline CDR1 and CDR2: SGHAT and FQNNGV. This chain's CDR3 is CASSLVQGNEKLFF. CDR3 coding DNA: TGTGCCAGCAGCTTAGTACAGGGTAATGAAAAACTGTTTTTT. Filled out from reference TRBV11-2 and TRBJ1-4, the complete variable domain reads EAGVAQSPRYKIIEKRQSVAFWCNPISGHATLYWYQQILGQGPKLLIQFQNNGVVDDSQLPKDRFSAERLKGVDSTLKIQPAKLEDSAVYLCASSLVQGNEKLFFGSGTQLSVL.

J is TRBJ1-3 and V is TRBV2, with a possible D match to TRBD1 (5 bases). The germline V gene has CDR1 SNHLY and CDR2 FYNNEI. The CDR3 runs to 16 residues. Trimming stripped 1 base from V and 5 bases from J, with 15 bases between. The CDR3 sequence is CASSEVGWGRRNTIYF. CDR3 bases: TGTGCCAGCAGTGAAGTTGGGTGGGGACGAAGAAACACCATATATTTT.

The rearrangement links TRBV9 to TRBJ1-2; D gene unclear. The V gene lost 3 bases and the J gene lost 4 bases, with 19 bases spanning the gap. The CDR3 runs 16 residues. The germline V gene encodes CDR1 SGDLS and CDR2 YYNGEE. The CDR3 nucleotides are TGTGCCAGCAGCGAAGCACCGGACGGCAAAACCTATGGCTACACCTTC. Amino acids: CASSEAPDGKTYGYTF.

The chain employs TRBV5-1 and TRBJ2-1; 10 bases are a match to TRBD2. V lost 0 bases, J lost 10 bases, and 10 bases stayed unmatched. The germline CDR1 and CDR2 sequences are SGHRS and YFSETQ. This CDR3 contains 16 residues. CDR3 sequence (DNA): TGCGCCAGCAGCTTGGGAGCGGGGGGGCCAGTGGAGGAGCAGTTCTTC. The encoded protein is CASSLGAGGPVEEQFF.